This T cell receptor beta chain comes out of a study of a mutant IDH1 vaccine in newly diagnosed glioma (dated by TCRdb to about 2021). The study in broad terms: Patients received eight vaccinations in weeks 1, 3, 5, 7, 11, 15, 19 and 23, corresponding to visits V03 through V10. Vaccination started 4-6 weeks after radiotherapy alone, or was given together with temozolomide cycles in the groups whose treatment included chemotherapy. Of the approximately 30 treated patients, approximately 62% were male and approximately 40% were female, and a mean age of around 40 years was recorded. Before enrollment, most patients had been given radiochemotherapy with temozolomide as standard therapy, while the rest had received either radiotherapy alone or temozolomide alone. Peripheral blood was collected at six visits: V03 (baseline), V05, V07, V10, V12 and V13. Longitudinal TCRB deep sequencing was performed for 25 to 30 treated patients wherever samples were available for exploratory analyses.

The library was prepared using the immunoSEQ multiplex PCR assay. Rearranged TCR beta chain sequences were amplified with the hsTCRB Kit following the manufacturer's protocol. An Illumina MiSeq was used to sequence the TCRB libraries. From the authors' description of their analysis: The kit vendor's proprietary platform handled demultiplexing, trimming and gene mapping. TCRdb stores this immuneACCESS table with in-frame sequences only. Part of the clones is absent; in the studies checked, under half of the shortfall reflects unresolved V genes, and no reason is known for the rest. V, J and clone size were drawn from that table, and D and trimming were deduced from the DNA. The sample table records about 36,000 clones; roughly 80% of these occur just once. The ten most abundant clones make up roughly 16% of the sample. The investigation overall reported the following: Vaccine-induced immune responses across multiple MHC alleles were detected in roughly 94% of patients. According to the authors, sample limitations meant that analyses of patient blood samples could not be reproduced. Pseudoprogression seemed to be unrelated to changes in the top peripheral T cell clonotypes found by TCRB sequencing. Selection of PBMC samples for TCRB deep sequencing was based on availability.

Regarding this clone: The antigen it recognizes is unknown. Base qualities are not provided; no much larger clone lies one nucleotide away.

CDR1 and CDR2 are read off the germline V gene (reference sequence) as GTSNPN and SVGIG. The CDR3, from cysteine to phenylalanine, totals 15 residues. Of all the DNA, just the CDR3 is kept, 45 bases in frame from base 1. The junction carries 14 bases between V and J, which are trimmed by 0 bases and 2 bases respectively. The time point label, as the study defines it: week 11, during vaccination. Each vaccine dose, consisting of 300 ug of a 20-mer mutant IDH1 peptide in Montanide, was administered subcutaneously with topical imiquimod. All donors had newly diagnosed IDH1-mutant astrocytomas of WHO grade 3 or 4 that showed loss of nuclear ATRX. The samples were drawn from NOA16, a multicentre, single-arm, open-label phase I trial in Germany that tested a mutant IDH1 peptide vaccine in humans for the first time. Genomic DNA for TCRB sequencing was extracted from EDTA blood using the DNeasy Blood and Tissue Kit.

Rearrangement joined TRBV30 to TRBJ2-7; a tentative D call is TRBD1 (6 bases match). This sequence was found in a young woman with glioma. Some clones in this sample may be carry-over from other donors' samples. The starting material was peripheral blood mononuclear cells (PBMCs), obtained from a glioma patient whose treatment included an IDH1 peptide vaccine. The CDR3 reads as follows: CAWSVRPRGAYEQYF. The DNA reads TGTGCCTGGAGTGTACGTCCCAGGGGAGCCTACGAGCAGTACTTC.